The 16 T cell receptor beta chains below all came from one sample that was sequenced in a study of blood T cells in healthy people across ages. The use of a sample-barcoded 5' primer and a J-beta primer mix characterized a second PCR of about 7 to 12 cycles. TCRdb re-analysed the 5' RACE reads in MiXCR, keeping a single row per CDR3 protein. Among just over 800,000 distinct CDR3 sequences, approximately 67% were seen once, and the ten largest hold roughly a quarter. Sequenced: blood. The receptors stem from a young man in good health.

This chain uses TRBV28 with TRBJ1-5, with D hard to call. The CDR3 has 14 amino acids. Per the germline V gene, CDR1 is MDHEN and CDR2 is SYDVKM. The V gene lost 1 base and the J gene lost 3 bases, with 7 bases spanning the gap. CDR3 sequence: CASSLSDLNQPQHF. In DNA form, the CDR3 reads TGTGCCAGCAGTTTATCAGATCTCAATCAGCCCCAGCATTTT.

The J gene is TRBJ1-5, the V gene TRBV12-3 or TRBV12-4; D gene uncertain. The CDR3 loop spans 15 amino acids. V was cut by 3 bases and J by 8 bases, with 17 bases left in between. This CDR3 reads CASSLGRRLQEPQHF. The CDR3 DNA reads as TGTGCCAGCAGTTTGGGGAGACGGCTCCAAGAGCCCCAGCATTTT.

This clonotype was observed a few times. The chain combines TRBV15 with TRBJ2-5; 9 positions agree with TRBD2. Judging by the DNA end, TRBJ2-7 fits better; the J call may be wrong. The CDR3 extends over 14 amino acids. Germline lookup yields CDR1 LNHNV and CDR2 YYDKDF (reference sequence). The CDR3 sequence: CATSRPGLANEQYF. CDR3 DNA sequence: TGTGCCACCAGCAGACCGGGACTAGCTAACGAGCAGTACTTC.

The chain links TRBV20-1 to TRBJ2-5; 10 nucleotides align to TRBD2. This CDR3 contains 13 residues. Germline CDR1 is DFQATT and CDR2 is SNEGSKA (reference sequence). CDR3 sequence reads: CRLGTSAPETQYF. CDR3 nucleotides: TGCAGACTCGGGACTAGCGCCCCTGAGACCCAGTACTTC.

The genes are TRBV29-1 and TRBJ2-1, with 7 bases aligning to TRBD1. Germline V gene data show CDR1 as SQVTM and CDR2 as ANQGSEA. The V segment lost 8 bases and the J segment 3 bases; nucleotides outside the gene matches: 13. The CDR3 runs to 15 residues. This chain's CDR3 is CSLVGKGTDYNEQFF. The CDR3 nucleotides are TGCAGCCTCGTTGGTAAGGGGACAGACTACAATGAGCAGTTCTTC.

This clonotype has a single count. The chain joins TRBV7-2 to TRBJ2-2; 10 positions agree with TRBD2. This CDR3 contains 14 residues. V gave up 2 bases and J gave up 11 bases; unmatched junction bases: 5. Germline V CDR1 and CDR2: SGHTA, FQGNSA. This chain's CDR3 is CASSLSGGADELFF. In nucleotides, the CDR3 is TGTGCCAGCAGCTTAAGCGGGGGGGCCGATGAGCTGTTTTTT.

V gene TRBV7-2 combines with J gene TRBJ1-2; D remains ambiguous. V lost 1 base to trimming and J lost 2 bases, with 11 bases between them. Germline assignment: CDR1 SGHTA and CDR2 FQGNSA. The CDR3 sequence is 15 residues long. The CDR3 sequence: CASSLVATQNYGYTF. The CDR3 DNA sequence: TGTGCCAGCAGCTTAGTGGCGACGCAGAACTATGGCTACACCTTC. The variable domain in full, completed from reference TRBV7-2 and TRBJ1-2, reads GAGVSQSPSNKVTEKGKDVELRCDPISGHTALYWYRQSLGQGLEFLIYFQGNSAPDKSGLPSDRFSAERTGGSVSTLTIQRTQQEDSAVYLCASSLVATQNYGYTFGSGTRLTVV.

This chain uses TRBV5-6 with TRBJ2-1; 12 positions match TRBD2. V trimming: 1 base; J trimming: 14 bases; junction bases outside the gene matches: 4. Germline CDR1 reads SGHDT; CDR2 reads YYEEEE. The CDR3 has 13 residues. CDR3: CASSLYLAGGKFF. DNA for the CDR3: TGTGCCAGCAGCTTGTACCTAGCGGGGGGGAAGTTCTTC. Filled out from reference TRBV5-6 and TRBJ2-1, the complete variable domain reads DAGVTQSPTHLIKTRGQQVTLRCSPKSGHDTVSWYQQALGQGPQFIFQYYEEEERQRGNFPDRFSGHQFPNYSSELNVNALLLGDSALYLCASSLYLAGGKFFGPGTRLTVL.

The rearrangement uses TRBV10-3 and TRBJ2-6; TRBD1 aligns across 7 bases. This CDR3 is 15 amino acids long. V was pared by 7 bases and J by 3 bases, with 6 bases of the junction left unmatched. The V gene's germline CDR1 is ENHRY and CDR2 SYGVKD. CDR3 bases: TGTGCCATCACCCCAGGGGGATATGGGGCCAACGTCCTGACTTTC. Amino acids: CAITPGGYGANVLTF.

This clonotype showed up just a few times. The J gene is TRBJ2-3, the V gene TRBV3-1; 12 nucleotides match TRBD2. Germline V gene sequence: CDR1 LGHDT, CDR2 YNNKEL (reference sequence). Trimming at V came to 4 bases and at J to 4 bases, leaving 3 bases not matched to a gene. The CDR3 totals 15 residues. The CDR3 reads CASSLPSGGADTQYF. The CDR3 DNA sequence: TGTGCCAGCAGCCTGCCTAGCGGGGGGGCAGATACGCAGTATTTT.

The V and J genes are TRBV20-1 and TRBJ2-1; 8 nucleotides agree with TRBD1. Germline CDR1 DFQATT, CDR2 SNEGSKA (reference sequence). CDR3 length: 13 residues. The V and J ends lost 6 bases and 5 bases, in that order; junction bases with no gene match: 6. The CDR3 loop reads CSAPGQANNEQFF. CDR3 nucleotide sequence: TGCAGTGCCCCGGGACAGGCGAACAATGAGCAGTTCTTC.

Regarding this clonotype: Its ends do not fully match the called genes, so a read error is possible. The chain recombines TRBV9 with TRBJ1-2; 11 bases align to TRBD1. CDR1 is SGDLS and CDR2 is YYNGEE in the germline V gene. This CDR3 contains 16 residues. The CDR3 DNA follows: TGTGCCCGCAGCGTAGCGGGGACAGGGGGACTCTATGGCTACACCTTC. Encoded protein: CARSVAGTGGLYGYTF.

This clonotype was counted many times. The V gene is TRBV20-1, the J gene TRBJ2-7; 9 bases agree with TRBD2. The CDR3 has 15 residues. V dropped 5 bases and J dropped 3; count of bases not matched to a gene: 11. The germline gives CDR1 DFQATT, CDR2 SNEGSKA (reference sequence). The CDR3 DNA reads TGCAGTGCTCCGAGGGCGGGGGGGCAGAACTACGAGCAGTACTTC. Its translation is CSAPRAGGQNYEQYF.

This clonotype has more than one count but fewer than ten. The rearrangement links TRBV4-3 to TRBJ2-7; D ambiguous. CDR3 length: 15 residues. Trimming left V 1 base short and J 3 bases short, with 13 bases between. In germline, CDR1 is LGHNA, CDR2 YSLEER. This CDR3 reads CASSQAREDYYEQYF. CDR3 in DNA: TGCGCCAGCAGCCAAGCGCGCGAGGATTACTACGAGCAGTACTTC.

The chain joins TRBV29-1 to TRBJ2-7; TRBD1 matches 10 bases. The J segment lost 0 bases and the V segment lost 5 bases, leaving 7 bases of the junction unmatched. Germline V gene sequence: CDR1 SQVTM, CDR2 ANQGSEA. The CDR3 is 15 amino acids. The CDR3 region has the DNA TGCAGCGTTCAAGGGACAGGGGAAAGCTCCTACGAGCAGTACTTC. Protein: CSVQGTGESSYEQYF.

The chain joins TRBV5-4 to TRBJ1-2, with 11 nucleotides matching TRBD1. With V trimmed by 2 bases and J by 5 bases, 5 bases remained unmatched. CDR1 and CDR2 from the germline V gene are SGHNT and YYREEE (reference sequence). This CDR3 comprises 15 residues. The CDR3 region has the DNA TGTGCCAGCAGCTTCCGGGACAGGGGGATTTATGGCTACACCTTC. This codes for CASSFRDRGIYGYTF.